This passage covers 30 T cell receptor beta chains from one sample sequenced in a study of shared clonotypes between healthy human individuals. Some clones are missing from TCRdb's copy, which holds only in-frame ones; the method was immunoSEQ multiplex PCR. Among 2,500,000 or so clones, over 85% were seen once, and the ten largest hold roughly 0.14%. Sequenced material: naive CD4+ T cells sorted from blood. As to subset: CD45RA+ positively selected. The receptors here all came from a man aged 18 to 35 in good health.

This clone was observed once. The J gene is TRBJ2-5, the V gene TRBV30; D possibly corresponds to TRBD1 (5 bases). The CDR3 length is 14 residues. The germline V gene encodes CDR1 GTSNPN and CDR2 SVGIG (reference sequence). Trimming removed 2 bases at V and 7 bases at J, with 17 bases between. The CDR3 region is CAWSSTEGLGTQYF. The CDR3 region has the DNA TGTGCCTGGAGTTCGACAGAAGGCCTTGGGACCCAGTACTTC.

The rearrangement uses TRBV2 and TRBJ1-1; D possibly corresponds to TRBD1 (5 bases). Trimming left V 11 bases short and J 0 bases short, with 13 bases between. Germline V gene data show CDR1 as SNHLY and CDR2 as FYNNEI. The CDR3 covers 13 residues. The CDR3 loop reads CAHGGRMNTEAFF. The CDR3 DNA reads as TGTGCCCACGGGGGACGCATGAACACTGAAGCTTTCTTT. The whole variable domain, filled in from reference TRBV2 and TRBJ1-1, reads EPEVTQTPSHQVTQMGQEVILRCVPISNHLYFYWYRQILGQKVEFLVSFYNNEISEKSEIFDDQFSVERPDGSNFTLKIRSTKLEDSAMYFCAHGGRMNTEAFFGQGTRLTVV.

The CDR3 spells CASSPRPPGNQPQHF. DNA for the CDR3: TGTGCCAGCAGTCCCAGACCCCCTGGGAATCAGCCCCAGCATTTT. The chain joins TRBV28 to TRBJ1-5, with D hard to call. Trimming left V 5 bases short and J 4 bases short, with 15 bases between. Germline assignment: CDR1 MDHEN and CDR2 SYDVKM. CDR3 length: 15 residues.

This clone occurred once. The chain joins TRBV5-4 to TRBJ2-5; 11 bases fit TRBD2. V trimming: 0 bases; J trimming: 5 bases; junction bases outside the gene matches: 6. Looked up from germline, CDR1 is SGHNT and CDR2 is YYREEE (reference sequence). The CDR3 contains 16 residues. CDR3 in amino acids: CASSLDSGRVAETQYF. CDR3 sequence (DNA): TGTGCCAGCAGCTTGGATAGCGGGAGGGTGGCGGAGACCCAGTACTTC. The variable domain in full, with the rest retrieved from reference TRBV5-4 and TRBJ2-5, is ETGVTQSPTHLIKTRGQQVTLRCSSQSGHNTVSWYQQALGQGPQFIFQYYREEENGRGNFPPRFSGLQFPNYSSELNVNALELDDSALYLCASSLDSGRVAETQYFGPGTRLLVL.

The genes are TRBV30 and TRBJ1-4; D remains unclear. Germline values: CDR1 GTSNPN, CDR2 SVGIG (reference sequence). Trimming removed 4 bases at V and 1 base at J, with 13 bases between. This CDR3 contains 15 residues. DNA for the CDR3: TGTGCCTGGAAGGTTAAGGAGAGAACTAATGAAAAACTGTTTTTT. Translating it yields CAWKVKERTNEKLFF.

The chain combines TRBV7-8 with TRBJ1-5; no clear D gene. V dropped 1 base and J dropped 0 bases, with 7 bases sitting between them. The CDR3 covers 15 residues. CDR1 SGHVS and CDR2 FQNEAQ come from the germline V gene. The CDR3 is CASSLVADSNQPQHF. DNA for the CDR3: TGTGCCAGCAGCTTAGTCGCTGATAGCAATCAGCCCCAGCATTTT.

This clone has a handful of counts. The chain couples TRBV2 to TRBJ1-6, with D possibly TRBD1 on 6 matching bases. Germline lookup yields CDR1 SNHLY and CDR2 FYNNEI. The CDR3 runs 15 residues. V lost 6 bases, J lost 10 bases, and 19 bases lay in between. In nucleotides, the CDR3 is TGTGCCAGCAGATCGACCGGGACACTGCTATCACCCCTCCACTTT. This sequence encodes CASRSTGTLLSPLHF.

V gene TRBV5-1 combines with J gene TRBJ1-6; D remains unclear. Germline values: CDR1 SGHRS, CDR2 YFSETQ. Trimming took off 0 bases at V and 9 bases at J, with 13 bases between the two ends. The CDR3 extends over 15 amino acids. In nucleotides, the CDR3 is TGCGCCAGCAGCTTGGCCGCGGGTAACAGTTCACCCCTCCACTTT. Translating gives CASSLAAGNSSPLHF.

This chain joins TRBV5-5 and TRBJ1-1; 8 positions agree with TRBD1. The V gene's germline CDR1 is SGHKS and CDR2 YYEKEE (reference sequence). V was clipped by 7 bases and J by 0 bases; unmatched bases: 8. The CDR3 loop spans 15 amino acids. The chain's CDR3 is CASRGQATLNTEAFF. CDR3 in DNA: TGTGCCAGCCGGGGACAGGCGACCTTGAACACTGAAGCTTTCTTT.

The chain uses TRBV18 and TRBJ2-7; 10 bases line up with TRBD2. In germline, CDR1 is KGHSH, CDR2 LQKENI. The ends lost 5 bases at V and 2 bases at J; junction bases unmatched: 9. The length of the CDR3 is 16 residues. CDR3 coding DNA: TGTGCCAGCTCAGCCGGACTAGCGGACCCCCCCTACGAGCAGTACTTC. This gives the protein CASSAGLADPPYEQYF.

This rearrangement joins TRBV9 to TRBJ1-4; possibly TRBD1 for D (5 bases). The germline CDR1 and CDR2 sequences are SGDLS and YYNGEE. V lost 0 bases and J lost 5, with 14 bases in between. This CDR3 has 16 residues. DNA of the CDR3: TGTGCCAGCAGCGTAGGACAGTCGGGACCGAATGAAAAACTGTTTTTT. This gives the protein CASSVGQSGPNEKLFF.

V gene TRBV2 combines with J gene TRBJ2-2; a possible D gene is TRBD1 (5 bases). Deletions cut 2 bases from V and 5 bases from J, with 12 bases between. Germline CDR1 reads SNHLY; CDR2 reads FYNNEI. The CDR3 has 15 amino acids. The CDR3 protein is CASSEQAGWTGELFF. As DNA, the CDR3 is TGTGCCAGCAGTGAACAGGCAGGGTGGACCGGGGAGCTGTTTTTT.

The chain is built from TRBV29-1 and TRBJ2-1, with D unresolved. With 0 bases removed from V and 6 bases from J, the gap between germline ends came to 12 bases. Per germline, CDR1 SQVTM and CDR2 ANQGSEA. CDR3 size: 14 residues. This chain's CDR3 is CSVEDQFRSNEQFF. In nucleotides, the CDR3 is TGCAGCGTTGAAGATCAGTTTAGGAGCAATGAGCAGTTCTTC.

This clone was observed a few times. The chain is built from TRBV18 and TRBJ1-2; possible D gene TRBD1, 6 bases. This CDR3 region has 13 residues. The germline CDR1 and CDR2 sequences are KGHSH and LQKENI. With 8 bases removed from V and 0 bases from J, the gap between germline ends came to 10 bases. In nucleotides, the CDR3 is TGTGCCAGCACAGGACAGACTAACTATGGCTACACCTTC. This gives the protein CASTGQTNYGYTF.

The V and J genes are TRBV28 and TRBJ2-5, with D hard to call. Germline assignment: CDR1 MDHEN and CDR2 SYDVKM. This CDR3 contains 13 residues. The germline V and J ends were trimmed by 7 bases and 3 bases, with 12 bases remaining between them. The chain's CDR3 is CASTIRPKETQYF. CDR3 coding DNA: TGTGCCAGCACCATCAGGCCAAAAGAGACCCAGTACTTC.

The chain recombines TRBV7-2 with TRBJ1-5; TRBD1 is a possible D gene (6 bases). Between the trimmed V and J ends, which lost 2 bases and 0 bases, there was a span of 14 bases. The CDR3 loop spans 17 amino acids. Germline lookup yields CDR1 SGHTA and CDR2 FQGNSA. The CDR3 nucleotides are TGTGCCAGCAGCTTATGGGGAGGGGGTAATAGCAATCAGCCCCAGCATTTT. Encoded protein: CASSLWGGGNSNQPQHF. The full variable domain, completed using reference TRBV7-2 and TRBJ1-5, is GAGVSQSPSNKVTEKGKDVELRCDPISGHTALYWYRQSLGQGLEFLIYFQGNSAPDKSGLPSDRFSAERTGGSVSTLTIQRTQQEDSAVYLCASSLWGGGNSNQPQHFGDGTRLSIL.

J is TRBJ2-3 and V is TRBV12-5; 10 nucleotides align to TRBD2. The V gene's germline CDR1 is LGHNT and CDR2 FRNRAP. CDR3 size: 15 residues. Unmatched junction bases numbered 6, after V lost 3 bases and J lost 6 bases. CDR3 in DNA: TGTGCTAGTGGTTTAGCGGGGGGGGTAAGGGATACGCAGTATTTT. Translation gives CASGLAGGVRDTQYF. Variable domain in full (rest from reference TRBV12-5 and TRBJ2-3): DARVTQTPRHKVTEMGQEVTMRCQPILGHNTVFWYRQTMMQGLELLAYFRNRAPLDDSGMPKDRFSAEMPDATLATLKIQPSEPRDSAVYFCASGLAGGVRDTQYFGPGTRLTVL.

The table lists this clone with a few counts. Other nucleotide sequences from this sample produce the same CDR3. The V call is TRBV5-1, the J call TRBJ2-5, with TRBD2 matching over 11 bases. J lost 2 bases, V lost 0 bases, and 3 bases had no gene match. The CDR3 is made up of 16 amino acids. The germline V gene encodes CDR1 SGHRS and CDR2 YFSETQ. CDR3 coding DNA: TGCGCCAGCAGCTTGGGGGGGACTAGCGGACAAGAGACCCAGTACTTC. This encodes CASSLGGTSGQETQYF.

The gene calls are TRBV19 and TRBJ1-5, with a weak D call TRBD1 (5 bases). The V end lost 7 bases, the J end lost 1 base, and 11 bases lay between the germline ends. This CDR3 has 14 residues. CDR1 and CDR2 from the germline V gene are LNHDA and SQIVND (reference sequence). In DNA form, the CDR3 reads TGTGCCAGTACCCCTCGGGACAGCAATCAGCCCCAGCATTTT. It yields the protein CASTPRDSNQPQHF.

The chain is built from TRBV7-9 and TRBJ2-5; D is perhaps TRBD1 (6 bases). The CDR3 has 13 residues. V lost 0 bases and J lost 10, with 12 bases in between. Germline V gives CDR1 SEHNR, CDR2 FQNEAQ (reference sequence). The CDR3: CASSLAGTKDQYF. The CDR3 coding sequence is TGTGCCAGCAGCTTAGCCGGGACAAAGGACCAGTACTTC. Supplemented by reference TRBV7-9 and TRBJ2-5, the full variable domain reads DTGVSQNPRHKITKRGQNVTFRCDPISEHNRLYWYRQTLGQGPEFLTYFQNEAQLEKSRLLSDRFSAERPKGSFSTLEIQRTEQGDSAMYLCASSLAGTKDQYFGPGTRLLVL.

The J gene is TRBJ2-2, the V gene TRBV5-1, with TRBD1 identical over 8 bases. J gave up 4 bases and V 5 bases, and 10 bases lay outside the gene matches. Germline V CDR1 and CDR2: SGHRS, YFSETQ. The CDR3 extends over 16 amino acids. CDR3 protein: CASRPDRVAGTGELFF. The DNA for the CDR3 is TGCGCCAGCAGGCCGGACAGGGTGGCAGGCACCGGGGAGCTGTTTTTT.

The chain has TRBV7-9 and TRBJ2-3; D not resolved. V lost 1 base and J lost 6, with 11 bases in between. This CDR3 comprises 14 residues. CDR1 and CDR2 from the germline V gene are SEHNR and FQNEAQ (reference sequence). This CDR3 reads CASSLEAKGDTQYF. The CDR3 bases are TGTGCCAGCAGCTTAGAGGCTAAAGGGGATACGCAGTATTTT.

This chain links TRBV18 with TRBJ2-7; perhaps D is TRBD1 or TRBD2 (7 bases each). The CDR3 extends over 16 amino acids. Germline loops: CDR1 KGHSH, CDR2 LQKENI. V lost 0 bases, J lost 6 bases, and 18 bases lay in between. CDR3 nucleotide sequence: TGTGCCAGCTCACCACCTCCCGCCCAGGGGGGGCGCGAGCAGTACTTC. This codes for CASSPPPAQGGREQYF.

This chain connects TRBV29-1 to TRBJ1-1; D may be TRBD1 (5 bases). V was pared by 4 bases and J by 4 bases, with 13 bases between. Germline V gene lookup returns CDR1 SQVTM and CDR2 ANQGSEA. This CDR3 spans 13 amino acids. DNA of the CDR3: TGCAGCGTTGTACGTGGGGCGGGCACTGAAGCTTTCTTT. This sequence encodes CSVVRGAGTEAFF.

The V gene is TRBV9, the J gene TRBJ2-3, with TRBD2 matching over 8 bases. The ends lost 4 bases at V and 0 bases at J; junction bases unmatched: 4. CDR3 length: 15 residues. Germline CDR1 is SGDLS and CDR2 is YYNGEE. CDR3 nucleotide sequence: TGTGCCAGCAGCCCACTAGCGGCTAGCACAGATACGCAGTATTTT. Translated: CASSPLAASTDTQYF. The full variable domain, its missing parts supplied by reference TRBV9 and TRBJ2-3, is DSGVTQTPKHLITATGQRVTLRCSPRSGDLSVYWYQQSLDQGLQFLIQYYNGEERAKGNILERFSAQQFPDLHSELNLSSLELGDSALYFCASSPLAASTDTQYFGPGTRLTVL.

CDR3 protein: CASSLAVTGGYEQYF. The CDR3 DNA reads as TGTGCCAGCAGCTTAGCAGTGACAGGGGGGTACGAGCAGTACTTC. The chain combines TRBV7-2 with TRBJ2-7; 9 bases are a match to TRBD1. In germline, CDR1 is SGHTA, CDR2 FQGNSA. The J segment lost 4 bases and the V segment lost 0 bases, leaving 4 bases of the junction unmatched. The CDR3 has 15 residues.

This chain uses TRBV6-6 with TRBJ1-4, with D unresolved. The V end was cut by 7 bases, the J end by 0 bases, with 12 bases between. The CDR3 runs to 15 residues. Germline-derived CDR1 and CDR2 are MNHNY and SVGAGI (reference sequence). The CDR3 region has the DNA TGTGCCAGCACCTCTAAGATCGCAACTAATGAAAAACTGTTTTTT. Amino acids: CASTSKIATNEKLFF.

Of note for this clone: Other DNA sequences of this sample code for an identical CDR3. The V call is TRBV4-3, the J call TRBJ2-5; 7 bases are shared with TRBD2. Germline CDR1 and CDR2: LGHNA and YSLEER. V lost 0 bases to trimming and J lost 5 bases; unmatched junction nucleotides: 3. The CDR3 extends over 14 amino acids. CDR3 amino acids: CASSQDRGGETQYF. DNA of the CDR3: TGCGCCAGCAGCCAAGATAGGGGAGGGGAGACCCAGTACTTC.

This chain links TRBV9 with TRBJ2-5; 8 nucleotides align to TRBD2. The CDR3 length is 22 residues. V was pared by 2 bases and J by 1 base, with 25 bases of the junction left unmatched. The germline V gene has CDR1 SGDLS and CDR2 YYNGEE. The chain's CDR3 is CASSVSSWVPRGAGTSQETQYF. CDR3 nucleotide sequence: TGTGCCAGCAGCGTTTCATCATGGGTCCCTCGGGGGGCCGGGACTAGCCAAGAGACCCAGTACTTC.

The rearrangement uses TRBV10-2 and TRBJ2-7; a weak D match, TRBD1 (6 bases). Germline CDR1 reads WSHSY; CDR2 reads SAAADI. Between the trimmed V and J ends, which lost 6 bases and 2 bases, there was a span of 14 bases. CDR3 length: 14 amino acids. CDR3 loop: CASSPTGVPYEQYF. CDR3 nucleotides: TGCGCCAGCAGCCCGACAGGCGTCCCCTACGAGCAGTACTTC.